Below are 4 T cell receptor beta chains sequenced from a single sample in a study of T-cell reconstitution after alpha-beta-depleted transplantation in children. Construction of the TCRbeta library involved unique molecular identifiers. TCRdb itself ran the PCR reads through MiXCR, one entry per CDR3 protein. The sample lists roughly 670,000 distinct CDR3 sequences, around 13% occurring once. This material consisted of PBMCs, taken before TCRalphabeta/CD19-depleted stem cell transplant. All receptors come from a girl aged 2 to 10 with congenital amegakaryocytic thrombocytopenia, due to receive a stem cell transplant.

This CDR3 is CSASMGSKETQYF. The CDR3 DNA follows: TGCAGTGCTAGTATGGGCTCTAAAGAGACCCAGTACTTC. The chain employs TRBV20-1 and TRBJ2-5; the D is unclear. Germline CDR1 and CDR2: DFQATT and SNEGSKA (reference sequence). V was trimmed by 3 bases and J by 3 bases, leaving 11 bases between them. The CDR3 loop spans 13 amino acids.

The table lists this clonotype with many counts. The chain couples TRBV2 to TRBJ2-2; TRBD1 aligns across 10 bases. Germline V CDR1 and CDR2: SNHLY, FYNNEI. The CDR3 is 21 residues long. V lost 6 bases and J lost 0; bases outside the gene matches: 19. The CDR3 nucleotides read TGTGCCAGCAGCCGAAGCCGGGACAGGGGACGCGAAGGAACGAACACCGGGGAGCTGTTTTTT. It specifies CASSRSRDRGREGTNTGELFF. The variable domain in full, with the rest retrieved from reference TRBV2 and TRBJ2-2, is EPEVTQTPSHQVTQMGQEVILRCVPISNHLYFYWYRQILGQKVEFLVSFYNNEISEKSEIFDDQFSVERPDGSNFTLKIRSTKLEDSAMYFCASSRSRDRGREGTNTGELFFGEGSRLTVL.

In its sample, this clonotype was seen many times. V is TRBV10-3 and J is TRBJ2-6; D may be TRBD1 or TRBD2 (8 bases each). Germline V gene lookup returns CDR1 ENHRY and CDR2 SYGVKD. V shed 9 bases and J shed 0 bases, with 15 bases lying between them. The CDR3 consists of 16 residues. CDR3 residues: CAISGTGNSGANVLTF. CDR3 in DNA: TGTGCCATTAGCGGGACAGGAAACTCTGGGGCCAACGTCCTGACTTTC.

This clonotype has a handful of counts. V and J are TRBV25-1 and TRBJ2-7, with D perhaps TRBD2 (5 bases). In germline, CDR1 is MGHDK, CDR2 SYGVNS. The CDR3 runs to 13 residues. The V gene lost 7 bases and the J gene lost 2 bases, with 12 bases spanning the gap. The CDR3 region has the DNA TGTGCCAGCACCGCGGGTTACCCCTACGAGCAGTACTTC. Amino acids: CASTAGYPYEQYF.